This T cell receptor beta chain appears in the sequencing data of a study of shared clonotypes between healthy human individuals. Deletions cut 1 base from V and 11 bases from J, with 20 bases between. This CDR3 contains 15 residues. In germline, CDR1 is MGHRA, CDR2 YSYEKL. Produced via immunoSEQ multiplex PCR; TCRdb's table is partial and in-frame only. Of under 1,100,000 clones listed, around three quarters were seen once; the top ten hold more than 0.55%. Sequenced sample: memory CD4+ T cells from PBMCs. Subset in this sample: CD45RA-negative fraction. The chain employs TRBV4-1 and TRBJ1-1; D gene unclear. This clonotype was obtained from a man aged 18 to 30 in good health. Some clones in this sample may be carry-over from other donors' samples. The DNA of the CDR3 is TGCGCCAGCAGCCAAGGCAGCGCTCCCGATAGAAGGGCTTTCTTT. Translated: CASSQGSAPDRRAFF.